One and the same sample provided the 20 T cell receptor beta chains below, sequenced in a study of tumor-infiltrating lymphocytes in localized non-small cell lung cancer (dated by TCRdb to the early 2020s). Libraries were made using the immunoSEQ multiplex PCR assay. Imported from immuneACCESS, the table was reduced by TCRdb to in-frame sequences with V and J called. These copies leave out some clones; in studies compared against another copy, an unresolved V gene accounts for under half, and the cause of the remainder is not known. The sample records fewer than 8,500 clones, about 80% of which are singletons. Approximately 7.1% of the sample is held by the ten biggest clonotypes. The sequencing input was uninvolved lung tissue not adjacent to the tumor. These receptors came from a human donor with non-small cell lung cancer.

The chain links TRBV2 to TRBJ2-3, with unresolved D. The CDR3 totals 12 residues. The germline CDR1 and CDR2 sequences are SNHLY and FYNNEI. Trimming cost V 7 bases and J 14 bases, with 19 bases left between them. The CDR3 loop is CASNFYSGVGYF. For the CDR3, the DNA is TGTGCCAGCAATTTCTATTCTGGGGTGGGGTATTTT. Full variable domain (missing parts from reference TRBV2 and TRBJ2-3): EPEVTQTPSHQVTQMGQEVILRCVPISNHLYFYWYRQILGQKVEFLVSFYNNEISEKSEIFDDQFSVERPDGSNFTLKIRSTKLEDSAMYFCASNFYSGVGYFGPGTRLTVL.

The rearrangement joins TRBV19 to TRBJ2-3, with 8 bases identical to TRBD2. Germline V gene lookup returns CDR1 LNHDA and CDR2 SQIVND (reference sequence). V lost 3 bases to trimming and J lost 6 bases; unmatched junction nucleotides: 8. This CDR3 has 15 residues. The CDR3 here is CASSIASGPLDTQYF. The CDR3 DNA sequence: TGTGCCAGTAGTATTGCTAGCGGGCCCTTGGATACGCAGTATTTT.

This chain connects TRBV7-9 to TRBJ2-3; 7 nucleotides match TRBD2. CDR1 is SEHNR, CDR2 FQNEAQ, per germline (reference sequence). The trim removed 4 bases at V and 3 bases at J, leaving 10 bases unmatched. The CDR3 is made up of 16 amino acids. The CDR3 DNA follows: TGTGCCAGCAGCTCGGGGGACGGGGGGTGGACAGATACGCAGTATTTT. Protein sequence: CASSSGDGGWTDTQYF.

The chain carries TRBV7-6 and TRBJ2-1; TRBD2 agrees at 10 bases. The CDR3 contains 16 residues. V was pared by 2 bases and J by 3 bases, with 4 bases of the junction left unmatched. Germline CDR1 SGHVS, CDR2 FNYEAQ. The CDR3 bases are TGTGCCAGCAGCTTATCTAGCGGGGGACTCTACAATGAGCAGTTCTTC. Translation gives CASSLSSGGLYNEQFF.

The chain combines TRBV9 with TRBJ2-1, with TRBD2 identical over 8 bases. V shed 0 bases, J shed 7 bases, and the junction held 6 bases outside the gene matches. The CDR3 runs to 15 residues. In germline, CDR1 is SGDLS, CDR2 YYNGEE. CDR3 loop: CASSVASGGTNEQFF. CDR3 sequence (DNA): TGTGCCAGCAGCGTAGCCAGCGGGGGAACGAATGAGCAGTTCTTC.

The rearrangement links TRBV7-3 to TRBJ1-6; D not resolved. The germline V and J ends were trimmed by 5 bases and 7 bases, with 12 bases remaining between them. Germline assignment: CDR1 SGHTA and CDR2 FQGTGA. The CDR3 length is 14 residues. CDR3 bases: TGTGCCAGCAGCCAAAAGGCGGGAAATTCACCCCTCCACTTT. Its translation is CASSQKAGNSPLHF.

This clone has a handful of counts. The chain joins TRBV19 to TRBJ2-7; D unclear. The length of the CDR3 is 12 residues. In germline, CDR1 is LNHDA, CDR2 SQIVND (reference sequence). With 5 bases removed from V and 6 bases from J, the gap between germline ends came to 11 bases. CDR3 DNA sequence: TGTGCCAGTAGTCCGGGTCTGGGCGAGCAGTACTTC. Translating gives CASSPGLGEQYF.

The chain carries TRBV5-6 and TRBJ2-7, with D perhaps matching TRBD2 (7 bases). Germline V gene lookup returns CDR1 SGHDT and CDR2 YYEEEE. V shed 0 bases and J shed 4 bases, with 11 bases lying between them. The CDR3 loop spans 14 amino acids. CDR3 protein: CASSLVRGGYEQYF. The CDR3, as DNA: TGTGCCAGCAGCTTGGTCAGGGGAGGGTACGAGCAGTACTTC. The whole variable domain, filled in from reference TRBV5-6 and TRBJ2-7, reads DAGVTQSPTHLIKTRGQQVTLRCSPKSGHDTVSWYQQALGQGPQFIFQYYEEEERQRGNFPDRFSGHQFPNYSSELNVNALLLGDSALYLCASSLVRGGYEQYFGPGTRLTVT.

With respect to this clone: Mismatch with germline at one junction end may stem from a read error. V is TRBV20-1 and J is TRBJ2-7; D might be TRBD2 (5 bases). CDR1 and CDR2 (germline): DFQATT, SNEGSKA (reference sequence). The CDR3 has 11 amino acids. As DNA, the CDR3 is TGCAGTGCGAGAGGGCAGAACGAGCAGTACTTC. Translated, it gives CSARGQNEQYF.

The chain couples TRBV9 to TRBJ1-2; 7 bases match TRBD1. The J segment lost 2 bases and the V segment lost 0 bases, leaving 4 bases of the junction unmatched. Germline V lookup: CDR1 SGDLS, CDR2 YYNGEE. This CDR3 region has 15 residues. CDR3 amino acids: CASSVGTGVNYGYTF. The CDR3, as DNA: TGTGCCAGCAGCGTAGGAACAGGGGTGAACTATGGCTACACCTTC.

The sample holds one count of this clone. V and J are TRBV14 and TRBJ1-2; D not resolved. The germline V gene encodes CDR1 SGHDN and CDR2 FVKESK. The CDR3 is made up of 15 amino acids. The V end lost 2 bases, the J end lost 7 bases, and 17 bases lay between the germline ends. CDR3: CASSQTRYTTIGYTF. In DNA form, the CDR3 reads TGTGCCAGCAGCCAAACGCGGTACACAACTATTGGCTACACCTTC.

This clone was seen a handful of times. This chain joins TRBV29-1 and TRBJ2-3; D may be TRBD2 (5 bases). The ends were cut back, 5 bases at V and 6 bases at J, with 12 bases in the middle. This CDR3 is 12 amino acids long. Germline CDR1 SQVTM, CDR2 ANQGSEA. The CDR3 sequence: CSVTPTGDTQYF. The CDR3 coding sequence is TGCAGCGTTACGCCAACGGGGGATACGCAGTATTTT.

V and J are TRBV27 and TRBJ1-4, with D unresolved. The CDR3 totals 14 residues. The germline CDR1 and CDR2 sequences are MNHEY and SMNVEV (reference sequence). The V end was cut by 9 bases, the J end by 0 bases, with 11 bases between. Here the CDR3 DNA reads TGTGCCAGACAATCTCCGTCAACTAATGAAAAACTGTTTTTT. Translating gives CARQSPSTNEKLFF.

Of note for this clone: The same CDR3 can be traced to other DNA sequences in this sample. J is TRBJ1-5 and V is TRBV30, with a tentative D call TRBD1 (5 bases). The germline V gene encodes CDR1 GTSNPN and CDR2 SVGIG (reference sequence). V dropped 1 base and J dropped 7 bases, with 11 bases sitting between them. There are 13 residues in the CDR3. CDR3 sequence (DNA): TGTGCCTGGAGTGCGGGGGGGAACCAGCCCCAGCATTTT. It codes for CAWSAGGNQPQHF.

V is TRBV4-1 and J is TRBJ2-2; the D gene is possibly TRBD1 (6 bases). V was trimmed by 4 bases and J by 5 bases, leaving 11 bases between them. The CDR3 loop spans 14 amino acids. Germline-derived CDR1 and CDR2 are MGHRA and YSYEKL. As DNA, the CDR3 is TGCGCCAGCAGCCCGAGAGGGGGAACCGGGGAGCTGTTTTTT. The encoded protein is CASSPRGGTGELFF.

The V call is TRBV10-3, the J call TRBJ1-6, with a tentative D call TRBD1 (6 bases). V lost 6 bases to trimming and J lost 0 bases, with 6 bases between them. The CDR3 runs 14 residues. Germline V gene sequence: CDR1 ENHRY, CDR2 SYGVKD. CDR3 nucleotides: TGTGCCATCAGGGACAGCTCCTATAATTCACCCCTCCACTTT. It specifies CAIRDSSYNSPLHF.

This chain links TRBV30 with TRBJ2-6, with TRBD2 as a possible D gene (5 bases). Trimming took off 0 bases at V and 4 bases at J, with 13 bases between the two ends. This CDR3 is built from 16 residues. Germline-derived CDR1 and CDR2 are GTSNPN and SVGIG (reference sequence). The CDR3 loop reads CAWSVGGPRGANVLTF. The CDR3 coding sequence is TGTGCCTGGAGTGTGGGCGGGCCTAGAGGGGCCAACGTCCTGACTTTC.

V is TRBV11-1 and J is TRBJ1-6, with D unclear. V lost 2 bases, J lost 0 bases, and 11 bases lay in between. This CDR3 is 17 amino acids long. The V gene's germline CDR1 is SGHAT and CDR2 FQDESV (reference sequence). The CDR3 bases are TGTGCCAGCAGCTTACGACCGGCGACCTCCTATAATTCACCCCTCCACTTT. This sequence encodes CASSLRPATSYNSPLHF.

The count of this clone is one. CDR3 sequence: CASSRTGYGYTF. Written as DNA, the CDR3 is TGTGCCAGCAGCCGGACAGGCTATGGCTACACCTTC. This chain links TRBV4-2 with TRBJ1-2; 7 nucleotides line up with TRBD1. This CDR3 is built from 12 residues. CDR1 LGHNA and CDR2 YNFKEQ come from the germline V gene. Losses at the gene ends were 4 bases for V and 4 bases for J; bases not matched to a gene: 0.

This chain links TRBV28 with TRBJ1-1; D not certain. CDR3 length: 11 amino acids. V lost 3 bases and J 11 bases, leaving 10 bases between the germline ends. CDR1 and CDR2 from the germline V gene are MDHEN and SYDVKM. The CDR3 protein is CASSFLTGAFF. CDR3 sequence (DNA): TGTGCCAGCAGTTTTTTGACTGGGGCTTTCTTT. Full variable domain (missing parts from reference TRBV28 and TRBJ1-1): DVKVTQSSRYLVKRTGEKVFLECVQDMDHENMFWYRQDPGLGLRLIYFSYDVKMKEKGDIPEGYSVSREKKERFSLILESASTNQTSMYLCASSFLTGAFFGQGTRLTVV.